The T cell receptor (beta chain) under discussion was sequenced for a study of blood T cell repertoires in COVID-19. Some clones are missing from TCRdb's copy, which holds only in-frame ones; the method was immunoSEQ multiplex PCR. The sample has about 170,000 clones; around four fifths are singletons. Seattle patient enrollment occurred during active infection, with longitudinal follow-up thereafter. This clone has only one observation. Germline V gene lookup returns CDR1 MNHEY and CDR2 SVGEGT. The V gene lost 4 bases and the J gene lost 5 bases, with 11 bases spanning the gap. The CDR3 extends over 14 amino acids.

Sample: peripheral blood. The TCR sequence derives from a woman aged 80 or over with COVID-19, enrolled during active disease. The chain carries TRBV6-2 or TRBV6-3 and TRBJ2-2; perhaps TRBD1 as D (6 bases). CDR3 nucleotide sequence: TGTGCCAGCAGTTCGACAGGACAGACCGGGGAGCTGTTTTTT. Protein: CASSSTGQTGELFF.